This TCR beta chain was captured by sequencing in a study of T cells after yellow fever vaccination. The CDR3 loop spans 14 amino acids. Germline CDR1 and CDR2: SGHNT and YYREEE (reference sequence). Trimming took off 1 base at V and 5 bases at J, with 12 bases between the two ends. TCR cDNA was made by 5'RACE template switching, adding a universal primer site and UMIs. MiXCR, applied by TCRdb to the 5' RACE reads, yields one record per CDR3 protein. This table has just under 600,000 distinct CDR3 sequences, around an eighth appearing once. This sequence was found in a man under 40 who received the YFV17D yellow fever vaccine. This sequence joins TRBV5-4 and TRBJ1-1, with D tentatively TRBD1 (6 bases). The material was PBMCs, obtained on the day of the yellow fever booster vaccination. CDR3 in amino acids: CASSLKQGGTEAFF. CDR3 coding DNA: TGTGCCAGCAGCTTGAAACAGGGTGGAACTGAAGCTTTCTTT.